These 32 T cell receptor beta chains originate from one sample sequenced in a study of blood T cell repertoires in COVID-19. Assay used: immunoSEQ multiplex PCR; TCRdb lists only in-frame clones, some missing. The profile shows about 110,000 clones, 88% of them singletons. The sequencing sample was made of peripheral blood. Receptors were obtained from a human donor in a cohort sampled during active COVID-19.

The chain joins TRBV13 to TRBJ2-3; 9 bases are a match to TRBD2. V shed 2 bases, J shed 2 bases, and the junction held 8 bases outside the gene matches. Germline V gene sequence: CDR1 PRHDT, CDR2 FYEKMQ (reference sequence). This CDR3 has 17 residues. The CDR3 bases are TGTGCCAGCAGCTTAACCCCTAGCGGGGCCTCCACAGATACGCAGTATTTT. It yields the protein CASSLTPSGASTDTQYF.

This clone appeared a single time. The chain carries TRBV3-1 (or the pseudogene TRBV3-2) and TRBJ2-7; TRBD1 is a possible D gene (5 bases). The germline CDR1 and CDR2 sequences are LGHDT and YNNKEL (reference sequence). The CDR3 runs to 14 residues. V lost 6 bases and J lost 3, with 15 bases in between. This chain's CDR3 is CASSPTVSGYEQYF. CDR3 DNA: TGTGCCAGCAGTCCGACAGTCTCCGGCTACGAGCAGTACTTC.

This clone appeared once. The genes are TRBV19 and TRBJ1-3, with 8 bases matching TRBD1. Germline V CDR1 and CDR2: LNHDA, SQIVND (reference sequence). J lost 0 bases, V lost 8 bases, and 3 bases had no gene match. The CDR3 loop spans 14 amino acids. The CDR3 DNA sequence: TGTGCCAGTCGAGACAGGGGCTCTGGAAACACCATATATTTT. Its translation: CASRDRGSGNTIYF.

The CDR3 nucleotides are TGTGCCAGCAGTCCCGGACAGGCAAACTATGGCTACACCTTC. Translating gives CASSPGQANYGYTF. This chain uses TRBV27 with TRBJ1-2; 7 nucleotides match TRBD1. This CDR3 has 14 amino acids. Looked up from germline, CDR1 is MNHEY and CDR2 is SMNVEV (reference sequence). J lost 2 bases, V lost 5 bases, and 5 bases had no gene match.

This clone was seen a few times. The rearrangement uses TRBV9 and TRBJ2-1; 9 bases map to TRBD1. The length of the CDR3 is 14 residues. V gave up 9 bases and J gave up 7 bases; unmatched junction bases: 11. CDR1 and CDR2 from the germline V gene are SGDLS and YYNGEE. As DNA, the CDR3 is TGTGCCACCTCAGCGTACGGGACAGGGAATGAGCAGTTCTTC. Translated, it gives CATSAYGTGNEQFF.

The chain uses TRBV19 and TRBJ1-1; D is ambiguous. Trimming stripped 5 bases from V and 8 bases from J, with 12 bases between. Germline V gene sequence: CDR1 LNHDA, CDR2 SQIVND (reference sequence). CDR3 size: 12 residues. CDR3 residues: CASSPDWIEAFF. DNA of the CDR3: TGTGCCAGTAGTCCCGACTGGATAGAAGCTTTCTTT.

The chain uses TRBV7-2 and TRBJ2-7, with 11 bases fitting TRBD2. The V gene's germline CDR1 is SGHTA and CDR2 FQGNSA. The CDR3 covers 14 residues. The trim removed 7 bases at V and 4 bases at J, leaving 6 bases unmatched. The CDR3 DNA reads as TGTGCCAGCATCCCTAGCGGGAGGCGGTACGAGCAGTACTTC. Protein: CASIPSGRRYEQYF.

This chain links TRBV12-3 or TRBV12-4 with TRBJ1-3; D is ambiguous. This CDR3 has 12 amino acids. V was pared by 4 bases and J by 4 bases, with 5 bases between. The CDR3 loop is CASSWRGNTIYF. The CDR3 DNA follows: TGTGCCAGCAGTTGGAGAGGAAACACCATATATTTT.

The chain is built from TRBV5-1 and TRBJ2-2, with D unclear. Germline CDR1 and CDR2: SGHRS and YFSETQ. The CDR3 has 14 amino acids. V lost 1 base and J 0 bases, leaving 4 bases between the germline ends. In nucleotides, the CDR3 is TGCGCCAGCAGCTTGTCGTCGAACACCGGGGAGCTGTTTTTT. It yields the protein CASSLSSNTGELFF.

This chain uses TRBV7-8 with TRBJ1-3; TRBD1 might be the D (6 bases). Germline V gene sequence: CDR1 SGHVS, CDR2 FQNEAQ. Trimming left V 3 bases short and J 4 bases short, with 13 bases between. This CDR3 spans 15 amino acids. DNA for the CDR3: TGTGCCAGCAGCTTTGGGGCACAGGGAGGAAACACCATATATTTT. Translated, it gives CASSFGAQGGNTIYF.

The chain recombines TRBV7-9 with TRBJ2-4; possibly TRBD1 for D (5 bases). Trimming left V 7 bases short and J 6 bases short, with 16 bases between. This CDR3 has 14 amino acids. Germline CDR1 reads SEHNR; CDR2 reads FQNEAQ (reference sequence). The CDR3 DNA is TGTGCCAGCATCAAATTGGGGCCGACAAACATTCAGTACTTC. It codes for CASIKLGPTNIQYF. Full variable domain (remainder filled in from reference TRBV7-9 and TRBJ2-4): DTGVSQNPRHKITKRGQNVTFRCDPISEHNRLYWYRQTLGQGPEFLTYFQNEAQLEKSRLLSDRFSAERPKGSFSTLEIQRTEQGDSAMYLCASIKLGPTNIQYFGAGTRLSVL.

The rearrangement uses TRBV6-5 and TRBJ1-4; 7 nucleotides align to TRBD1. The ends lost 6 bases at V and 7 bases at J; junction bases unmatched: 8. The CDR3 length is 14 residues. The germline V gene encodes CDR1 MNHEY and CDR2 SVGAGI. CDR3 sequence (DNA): TGTGCCAGCAGGAAACAGGGGTCTGTTGAAAAACTGTTTTTT. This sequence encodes CASRKQGSVEKLFF.

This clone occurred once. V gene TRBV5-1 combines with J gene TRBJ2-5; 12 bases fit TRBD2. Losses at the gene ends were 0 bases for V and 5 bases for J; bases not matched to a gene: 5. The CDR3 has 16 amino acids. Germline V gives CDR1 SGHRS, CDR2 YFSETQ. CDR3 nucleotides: TGCGCCAGCAGCTTGGGACTAGCGGGGGCACGGGAGACCCAGTACTTC. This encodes CASSLGLAGARETQYF.

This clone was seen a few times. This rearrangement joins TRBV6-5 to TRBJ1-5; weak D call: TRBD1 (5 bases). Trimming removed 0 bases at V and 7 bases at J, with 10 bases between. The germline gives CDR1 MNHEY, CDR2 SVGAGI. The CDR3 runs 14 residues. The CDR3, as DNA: TGTGCCAGCAGTTACTCGAAGTGGGGCCAGCCCCAGCATTTT. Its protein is CASSYSKWGQPQHF.

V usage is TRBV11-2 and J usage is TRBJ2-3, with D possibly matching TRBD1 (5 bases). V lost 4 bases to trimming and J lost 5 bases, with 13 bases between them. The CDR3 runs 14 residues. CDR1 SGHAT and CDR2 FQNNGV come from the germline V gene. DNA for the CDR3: TGTGCCAGCAGCTCTCCAGGGCAAGTAGATACGCAGTATTTT. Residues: CASSSPGQVDTQYF.

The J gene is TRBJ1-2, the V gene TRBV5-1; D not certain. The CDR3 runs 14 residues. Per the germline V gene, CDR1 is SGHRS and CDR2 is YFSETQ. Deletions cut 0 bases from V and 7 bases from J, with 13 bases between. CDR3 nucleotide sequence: TGCGCCAGCAGCTTGGAGGCGGCCGGTGCTGGCTACACCTTC. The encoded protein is CASSLEAAGAGYTF.

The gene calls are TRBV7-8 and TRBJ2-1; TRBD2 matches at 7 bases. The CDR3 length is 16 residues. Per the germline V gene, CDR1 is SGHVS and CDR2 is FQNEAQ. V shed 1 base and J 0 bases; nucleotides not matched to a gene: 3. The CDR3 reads CASSLDGGSSYNEQFF. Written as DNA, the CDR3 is TGTGCCAGCAGCTTAGATGGCGGGAGCTCCTACAATGAGCAGTTCTTC. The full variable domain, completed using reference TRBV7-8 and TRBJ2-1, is GAGVSQSPRYKVAKRGQDVALRCDPISGHVSLFWYQQALGQGPEFLTYFQNEAQLDKSGLPSDRFFAERPEGSVSTLKIQRTQQEDSAVYLCASSLDGGSSYNEQFFGPGTRLTVL.

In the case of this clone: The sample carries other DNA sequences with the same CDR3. The CDR3 sequence is CASSMLLRASGYEQYF. Written as DNA, the CDR3 is TGTGCCAGTAGTATGTTGTTGAGAGCTAGCGGCTACGAGCAGTACTTC. The chain recombines TRBV19 with TRBJ2-7; 7 positions match TRBD2. Germline V gene sequence: CDR1 LNHDA, CDR2 SQIVND (reference sequence). The CDR3 length is 16 residues. Unmatched junction bases numbered 11, after V lost 3 bases and J lost 3 bases.

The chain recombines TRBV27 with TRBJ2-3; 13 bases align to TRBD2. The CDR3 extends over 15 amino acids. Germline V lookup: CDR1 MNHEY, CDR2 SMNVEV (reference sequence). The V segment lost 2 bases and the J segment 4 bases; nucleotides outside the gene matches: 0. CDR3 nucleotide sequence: TGTGCCAGCAGTTTAGGACTAGCGGGAGCAGATACGCAGTATTTT. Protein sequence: CASSLGLAGADTQYF.

The CDR3 nucleotides read TGTGCCGCTTCAGGGGTTCGCTATGGCTACACCTTC. Translation gives CAASGVRYGYTF. This rearrangement joins TRBV28 to TRBJ1-2; D is perhaps TRBD1 (6 bases). The CDR3 is made up of 12 amino acids. V lost 11 bases to trimming and J lost 4 bases, with 14 bases between them. Germline V gives CDR1 MDHEN, CDR2 SYDVKM.

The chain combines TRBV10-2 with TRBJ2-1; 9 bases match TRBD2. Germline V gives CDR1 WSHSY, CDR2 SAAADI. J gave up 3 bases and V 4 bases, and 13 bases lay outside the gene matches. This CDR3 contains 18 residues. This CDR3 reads CASSVGSGSPLYYNEQFF. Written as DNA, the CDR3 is TGCGCCAGCAGTGTAGGTAGCGGGAGCCCCCTATACTACAATGAGCAGTTCTTC.

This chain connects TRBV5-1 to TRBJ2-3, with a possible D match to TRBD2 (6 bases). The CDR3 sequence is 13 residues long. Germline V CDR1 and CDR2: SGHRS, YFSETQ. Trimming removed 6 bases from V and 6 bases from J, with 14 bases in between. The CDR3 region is CASKMAGRDTQYF. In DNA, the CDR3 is TGCGCCAGCAAAATGGCAGGGAGGGATACGCAGTATTTT.

The CDR3 region has the DNA TGTGCCAGCAGCCAGGCCTGGACTCCCGGCGGCGGGGAGCTGTTTTTT. Translated, it gives CASSQAWTPGGGELFF. V and J are TRBV14 and TRBJ2-2; perhaps TRBD2 as D (5 bases). CDR3 length: 16 residues. The germline gives CDR1 SGHDN, CDR2 FVKESK. V was trimmed by 3 bases and J by 7 bases, leaving 18 bases between them. The full variable domain, in which reference TRBV14 and TRBJ2-2 provide the parts outside the CDR3, is EAGVTQFPSHSVIEKGQTVTLRCDPISGHDNLYWYRRVMGKEIKFLLHFVKESKQDESGMPNNRFLAERTGGTYSTLKVQPAELEDSGVYFCASSQAWTPGGGELFFGEGSRLTVL.

The CDR3 DNA follows: TGTGCCAGCAGCTTAGAGGGACAAAATGAAAAACTGTTTTTT. Its protein is CASSLEGQNEKLFF. V and J are TRBV13 and TRBJ1-4; D is perhaps TRBD1 (6 bases). The germline CDR1 and CDR2 sequences are PRHDT and FYEKMQ (reference sequence). Trimming stripped 1 base from V and 5 bases from J, with 8 bases between. The CDR3 loop spans 14 amino acids.

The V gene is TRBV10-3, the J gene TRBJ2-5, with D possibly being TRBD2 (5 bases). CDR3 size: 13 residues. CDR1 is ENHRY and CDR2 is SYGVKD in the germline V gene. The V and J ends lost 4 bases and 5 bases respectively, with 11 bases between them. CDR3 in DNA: TGTGCCATCAGTGGGACGGAGCGGGAGACCCAGTACTTC. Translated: CAISGTERETQYF.

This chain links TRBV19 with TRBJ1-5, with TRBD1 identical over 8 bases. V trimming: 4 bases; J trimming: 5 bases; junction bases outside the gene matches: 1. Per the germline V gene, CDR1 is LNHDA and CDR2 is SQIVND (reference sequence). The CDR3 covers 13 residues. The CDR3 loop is CASSTTGDQPQHF. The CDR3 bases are TGTGCCAGTAGTACGACAGGGGATCAGCCCCAGCATTTT.

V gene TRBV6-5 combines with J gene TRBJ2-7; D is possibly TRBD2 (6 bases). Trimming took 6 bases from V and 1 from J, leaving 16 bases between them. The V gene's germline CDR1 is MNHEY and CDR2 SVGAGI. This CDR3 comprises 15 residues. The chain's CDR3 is CASSWDSRGSYEQYF. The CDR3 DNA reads TGTGCCAGCAGCTGGGACTCCCGTGGGTCCTACGAGCAGTACTTC.

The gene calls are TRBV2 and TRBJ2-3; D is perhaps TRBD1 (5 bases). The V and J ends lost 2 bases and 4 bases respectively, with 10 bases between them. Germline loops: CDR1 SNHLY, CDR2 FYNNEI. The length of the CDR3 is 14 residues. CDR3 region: CASSERQWPDTQYF. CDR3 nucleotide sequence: TGTGCCAGCAGTGAAAGACAGTGGCCAGATACGCAGTATTTT. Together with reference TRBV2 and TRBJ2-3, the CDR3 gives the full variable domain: EPEVTQTPSHQVTQMGQEVILRCVPISNHLYFYWYRQILGQKVEFLVSFYNNEISEKSEIFDDQFSVERPDGSNFTLKIRSTKLEDSAMYFCASSERQWPDTQYFGPGTRLTVL.

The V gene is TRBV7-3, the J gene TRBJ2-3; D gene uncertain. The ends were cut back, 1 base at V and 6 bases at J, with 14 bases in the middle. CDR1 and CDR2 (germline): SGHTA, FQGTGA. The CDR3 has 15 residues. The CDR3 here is CASSLKSSPSDTQYF. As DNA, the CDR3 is TGTGCCAGCAGCTTAAAGTCTAGTCCGTCGGATACGCAGTATTTT.

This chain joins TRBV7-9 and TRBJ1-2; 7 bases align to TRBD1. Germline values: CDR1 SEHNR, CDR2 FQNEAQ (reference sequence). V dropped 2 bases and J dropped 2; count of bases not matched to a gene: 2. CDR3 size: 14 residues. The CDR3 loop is CASSLTGVNYGYTF. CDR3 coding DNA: TGTGCCAGCAGCTTAACAGGGGTAAACTATGGCTACACCTTC.

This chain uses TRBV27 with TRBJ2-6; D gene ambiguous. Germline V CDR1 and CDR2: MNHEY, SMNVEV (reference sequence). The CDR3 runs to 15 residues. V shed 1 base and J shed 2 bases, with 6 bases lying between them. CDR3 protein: CASSLLAAGANVLTF. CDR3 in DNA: TGTGCCAGCAGTTTATTGGCGGCTGGGGCCAACGTCCTGACTTTC.

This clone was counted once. The CDR3 is CASSFFPGTTNEKLFF. The DNA for the CDR3 is TGTGCCAGCAGCTTTTTCCCGGGAACAACTAATGAAAAACTGTTTTTT. This sequence joins TRBV7-2 and TRBJ1-4, with D hard to call. V was pared by 3 bases and J by 0 bases, with 11 bases between. The CDR3 is 16 residues long. Per germline, CDR1 SGHTA and CDR2 FQGNSA.